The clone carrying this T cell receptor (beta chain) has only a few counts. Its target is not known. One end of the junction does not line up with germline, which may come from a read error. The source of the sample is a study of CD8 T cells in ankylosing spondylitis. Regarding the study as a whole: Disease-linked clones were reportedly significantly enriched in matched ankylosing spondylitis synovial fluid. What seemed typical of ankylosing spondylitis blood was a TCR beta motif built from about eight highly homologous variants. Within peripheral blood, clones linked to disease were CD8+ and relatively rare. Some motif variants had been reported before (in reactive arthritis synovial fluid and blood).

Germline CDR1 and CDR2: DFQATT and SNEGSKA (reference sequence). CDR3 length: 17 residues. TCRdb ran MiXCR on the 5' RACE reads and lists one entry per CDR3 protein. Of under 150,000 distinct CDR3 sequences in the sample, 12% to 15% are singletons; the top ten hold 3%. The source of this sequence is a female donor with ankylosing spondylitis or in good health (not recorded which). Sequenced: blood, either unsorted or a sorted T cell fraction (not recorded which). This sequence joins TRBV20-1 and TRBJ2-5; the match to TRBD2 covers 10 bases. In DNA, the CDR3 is TGCTGTGCTAGAGATAGATCCGCAGCGGGAGGGAAAGAGACCCAGTACTTC. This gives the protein CCARDRSAAGGKETQYF.